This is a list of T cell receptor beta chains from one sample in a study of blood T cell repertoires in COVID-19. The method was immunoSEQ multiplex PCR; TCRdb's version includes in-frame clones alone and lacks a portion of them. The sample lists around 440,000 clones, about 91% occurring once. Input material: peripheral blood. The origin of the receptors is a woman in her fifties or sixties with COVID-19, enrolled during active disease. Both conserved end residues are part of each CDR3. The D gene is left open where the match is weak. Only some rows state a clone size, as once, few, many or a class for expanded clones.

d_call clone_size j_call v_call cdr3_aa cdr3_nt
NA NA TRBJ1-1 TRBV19 CASSIQLNTEAFF TGTGCCAGTAGTATTCAGTTGAACACTGAAGCTTTCTTT
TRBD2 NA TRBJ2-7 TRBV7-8 CASSPERGPIGEQYF TGTGCCAGCAGCCCAGAGCGGGGGCCCATAGGCGAGCAGTACTTC
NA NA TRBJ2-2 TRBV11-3 CASPQANTGELFF TGTGCCAGTCCTCAGGCGAACACCGGGGAGCTGTTTTTT
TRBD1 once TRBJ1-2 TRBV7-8 CASSLDGTGEGYTF TGTGCCAGCAGCTTAGACGGGACAGGGGAAGGCTACACCTTC
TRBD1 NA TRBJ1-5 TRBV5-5 CASSWTGQEGQPQHF TGTGCCAGCAGCTGGACAGGGCAGGAAGGTCAGCCCCAGCATTTT
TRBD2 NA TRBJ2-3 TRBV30 CAWTPGTSGLTDTQYF TGTGCCTGGACCCCGGGGACTAGCGGGCTCACAGATACGCAGTATTTT
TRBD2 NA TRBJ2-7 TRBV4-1 CASSLSTSGGANTYEQYF TGCGCCAGCAGCTTGTCGACTAGCGGGGGGGCGAATACCTACGAGCAGTACTTC
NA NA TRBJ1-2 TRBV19 CASSIGGPRLYGYTF TGTGCCAGTAGTATCGGAGGCCCCCGCCTCTATGGCTACACCTTC
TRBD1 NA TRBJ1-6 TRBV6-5 CASSQGARNSPLHF TGTGCCAGCAGTCAGGGGGCAAGGAATTCACCCCTCCACTTT
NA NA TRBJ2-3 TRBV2 CASSLGGSTDTQYF TGTGCCAGCAGCCTCGGCGGGAGCACAGATACGCAGTATTTT
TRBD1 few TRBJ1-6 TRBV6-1 CASSEDRGNSPLHF TGTGCCAGCAGTGAAGACAGGGGTAATTCACCCCTCCACTTT
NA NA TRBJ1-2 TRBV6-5 CASRVRGGRGYTF TGTGCCAGCAGGGTTCGAGGGGGACGTGGGTACACCTTC
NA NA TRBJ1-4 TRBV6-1 CASSDGVFYEKLFF TGTGCCAGCAGTGACGGGGTTTTCTATGAAAAACTGTTTTTT
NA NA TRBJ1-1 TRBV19 CASSVQGRNTEAFF TGTGCCAGTAGCGTTCAGGGAAGAAACACTGAAGCTTTCTTT